A selection of T cell receptor beta chains follows, all from one sample in a study of cytotoxic CD8 clonotypes in ibrutinib-treated CLL. Profiling relied on immunoSEQ multiplex PCR, and the TCRdb table lists in-frame clones only, not all of them. The profile shows around 97,000 clones, 70% to 85% of them singletons. The input for sequencing was PBMCs, taken after 12 months of ibrutinib treatment. The receptors originated from a human donor with chronic lymphocytic leukemia. CDR3s include the opening cysteine and the closing phenylalanine or tryptophan. A D gene is named only where the DNA matches it firmly. Clone size is not always given. Where it is, it says once, few, many or a class for expanded clones.

V gene	clone size	D gene	J gene	CDR3 DNA	CDR3 protein
TRBV30	few	-	TRBJ1-1	TGTGCCGGGAACAGGAACACTGAAGCTTTCTTT	CAGNRNTEAFF
TRBV18	-	-	TRBJ1-5	TGTGCCAGCTCTCCCTCGGGGGATAGCAATCAGCCCCAGCATTTT	CASSPSGDSNQPQHF
TRBV7-8	-	-	TRBJ1-1	TGTGCCAGCAGCGGGGGGGGCTCGAACACTGAAGCTTTCTTT	CASSGGGSNTEAFF
TRBV28	once	-	TRBJ1-5	TGTGCCAGCATGATGGGTTATAATCAGCCCCAGCATTTT	CASMMGYNQPQHF
TRBV11-1	-	-	TRBJ2-5	TGTGCCAGCAGCTCCCGGACCGGTGCGTACCAAGAGACCCAGTACTTC	CASSSRTGAYQETQYF
TRBV19	-	TRBD1	TRBJ2-7	TGTGCCAGTAGTATAGGGCAGGGGGCTGTGTACGAGCAGTACTTC	CASSIGQGAVYEQYF
TRBV11-3	many	TRBD1	TRBJ2-2	TGTGCCAGCAGCTTAGAGGGGACAGGGGCTTACACCGGGGAGCTGTTTTTT	CASSLEGTGAYTGELFF
TRBV28	-	TRBD1	TRBJ2-1	TGTGCCAGCAGTTCCCCAGGGGGCGGAAGTTACAATGAGCAGTTCTTC	CASSSPGGGSYNEQFF
TRBV2	once	TRBD2	TRBJ2-3	TGTGCCAGCGGGACTAGCGGGGGGAATAGCGCAGATACGCAGTATTTT	CASGTSGGNSADTQYF
TRBV19	-	-	TRBJ1-5	TGTGCCAGTAGTTCGGGGTTTGAGAATCAGCCCCAGCATTTT	CASSSGFENQPQHF
TRBV30	-	TRBD2	TRBJ2-1	TGTGCCTGGAGTGTCTCTCGGACTAGCGGGGGTGAGGATGAGCAGTTCTTC	CAWSVSRTSGGEDEQFF
TRBV7-9	-	TRBD1	TRBJ1-2	TGTGCCAGCAGCTTCCCGGGACAGGGGGTGTCTCTTGGCTATGGCTACACCTTC	CASSFPGQGVSLGYGYTF
TRBV19	-	-	TRBJ2-2	TGTGCCAGCCTTAGACAGGCCGCGAACACCGGGGAGCTGTTTTTT	CASLRQAANTGELFF
TRBV19	-	-	TRBJ1-1	TGTGCCAGTAGCTGGACAGCCATGAACACTGAAGCTTTCTTT	CASSWTAMNTEAFF
TRBV5-1	once	-	TRBJ2-5	TGCGCCAGCAGCTTACAGGCTGGGGAGACCCAGTACTTC	CASSLQAGETQYF
TRBV18	-	-	TRBJ1-1	TGTGCCAGCTCCCTCCGGGGGGACACTGAAGCTTTCTTT	CASSLRGDTEAFF
TRBV28	-	-	TRBJ1-3	TGTGCCAGCAGCCAGCGGGGTCTAAACTCTGGAAACACCATATATTTT	CASSQRGLNSGNTIYF
TRBV6-6	once	TRBD1	TRBJ1-1	TGTGCCAGCAGTTCCGAACAGGGGGCCGCTGAAGCTTTCTTT	CASSSEQGAAEAFF
TRBV7-2	-	-	TRBJ2-7	TGTGCCAGCAGGCCAGGGGACACCTACGAGCAGTACTTC	CASRPGDTYEQYF
TRBV30	-	TRBD2	TRBJ2-1	TGTGCCTGGTCTAAGTCGGGGGGATACAATGAGCAGTTCTTC	CAWSKSGGYNEQFF
TRBV5-5	-	-	TRBJ2-3	TGTGCCAGCAGCTTGGAGGGCCACGGGGCAGATACGCAGTATTTT	CASSLEGHGADTQYF
TRBV11-1	once	-	TRBJ2-3	TGTGCCAGCAGCTTCCACCAAGGCGCAGATACGCAGTATTTT	CASSFHQGADTQYF
TRBV30	-	TRBD1	TRBJ2-7	TGTGCCTGGAAGGGACAGGGATACGAGCAGTACTTC	CAWKGQGYEQYF
TRBV2	-	-	TRBJ1-5	TGTGCCAGCACTGAGGGTAATCAGCCCCAGCATTTT	CASTEGNQPQHF
TRBV7-9	once	-	TRBJ1-1	TGTGCCAGCAGCCCTAGGCGGGCGGCTCCGAACACTGAAGCTTTCTTT	CASSPRRAAPNTEAFF
TRBV6-6	-	-	TRBJ1-3	TGTGCCAGCAGGCCAGGTACTGGAAACACCATATATTTT	CASRPGTGNTIYF
TRBV7-8	-	-	TRBJ1-2	TGTGCCAGCAGCCTGACAGACTATGGCTACACCTTC	CASSLTDYGYTF
TRBV6-1	few	-	TRBJ2-7	TGTGCCAGCAGTGGGGGAAGAACAGGGCGTACAGCCACCTACGAGCAGTACTTC	CASSGGRTGRTATYEQYF
TRBV6-5	-	TRBD1	TRBJ1-1	TGTGCCAGCAGTTACTCGATGCCCCCAGGGGGGACTGAAGCTTTCTTT	CASSYSMPPGGTEAFF
TRBV21-1	once	-	TRBJ1-5	TGTGCCAGCAGCAGGGCAGGGGACGGCCAGCCCCAGCATTTT	CASSRAGDGQPQHF
TRBV7-3	-	-	TRBJ2-3	TGTGCCAGCAGCTTAATAGGGGATACCACAGATACGCAGTATTTT	CASSLIGDTTDTQYF
TRBV7-9	-	-	TRBJ2-5	TGTGCCAGCAGCTTACAGGGGGGAAACCAAGAGACCCAGTACTTC	CASSLQGGNQETQYF
TRBV11-1	-	-	TRBJ1-5	TGTGCCAGCAGCCCCGTAGGGCTCAGGGGCAATCAGCCCCAGCATTTT	CASSPVGLRGNQPQHF
TRBV7-2	-	TRBD2	TRBJ2-5	TGTGCCAGCAGCTTAGGACTAGCGGGTCGAGAGACCCAGTACTTC	CASSLGLAGRETQYF
TRBV6-1	once	-	TRBJ2-1	TGTGCCAGCAGCCTTTCATTCGTCAATGAGCAGTTCTTC	CASSLSFVNEQFF
TRBV5-4	-	-	TRBJ1-3	TGTGCCAGCAGCCGGGTCTCTGGAAACACCATATATTTT	CASSRVSGNTIYF
TRBV10-3	-	-	TRBJ2-1	TGTGCCATCAGCGACACATACTTGCATGAGCAGTTCTTC	CAISDTYLHEQFF
TRBV7-2	-	-	TRBJ2-1	TGTGCCAGCAGCAACAGGGTCCTCAGCAATGAGCAGTTCTTC	CASSNRVLSNEQFF
TRBV5-8	-	TRBD1	TRBJ2-6	TGTGCCAGCAGCATGGGACAGGTCCTCTCTGGGGCCAACGTCCTGACTTTC	CASSMGQVLSGANVLTF
TRBV28	-	-	TRBJ1-1	TGTGCCAGCAGTTTAGGACGGAGGAACACTGAAGCTTTCTTT	CASSLGRRNTEAFF
TRBV6-1	-	TRBD2	TRBJ2-3	TGTGCCAGCAGCGGCCAGAGCGGGGCAGATACGCAGTATTTT	CASSGQSGADTQYF
TRBV5-6	-	TRBD1	TRBJ2-7	TGTGCCAGCAGCTTGGGACAGGGCTCCTACGAGCAGTACTTC	CASSLGQGSYEQYF
TRBV5-1	once	-	TRBJ2-3	TGCGCCAGCAGGCGAGACTTAAGCACAGATACGCAGTATTTT	CASRRDLSTDTQYF
TRBV9	-	-	TRBJ2-4	TGTGCCAGCAGCGTTGAGGGTACGGAGAGGAACATTCAGTACTTC	CASSVEGTERNIQYF
TRBV9	-	TRBD2	TRBJ2-2	TGTGCCAGCAGCGTAGCTGGGAAACTAGCGGGGTCCGGCGCCGGGGAGCTGTTTTTT	CASSVAGKLAGSGAGELFF
TRBV7-2	-	TRBD2	TRBJ2-7	TGTGCCAGCAGCTTAGCGACGGGGGGGCCATACGAGCAGTACTTC	CASSLATGGPYEQYF
TRBV15	-	-	TRBJ2-7	TGTGCCACCAGCAGACAGGGGAGCTCCTACGAGCAGTACTTC	CATSRQGSSYEQYF
TRBV7-9	-	-	TRBJ2-7	TGTGCCAGCAGCTTAGCAGGGATTGCGTACGAGCAGTACTTC	CASSLAGIAYEQYF
TRBV5-1	-	-	TRBJ2-1	TGCGCCAGCAGCGTGGCCCCCCCGGGCGATGAGCAGTTCTTC	CASSVAPPGDEQFF
TRBV29-1	few	TRBD1	TRBJ2-1	TGCAGCGTAGAATCCAGGGGGCGCGGTGAGCAGTTCTTC	CSVESRGRGEQFF
TRBV2	few	-	TRBJ2-3	TGTGCCAGCAGTGTTACAGATACGCAGTATTTT	CASSVTDTQYF
TRBV5-1	-	-	TRBJ1-4	TGCGCCAGCAGCTTGGGCCCGGGGGCCGAGGGCGAAAAACTGTTTTTT	CASSLGPGAEGEKLFF
TRBV19	-	TRBD1	TRBJ1-1	TGTGCCAGTAAAACTACAGGGGTGGCCACTGAAGCTTTCTTT	CASKTTGVATEAFF
TRBV27	-	TRBD2	TRBJ2-1	TGTGCCAGCAGTTTCGGGACTGGGGGGAGGGATGAGCAGTTCTTC	CASSFGTGGRDEQFF
TRBV7-8	-	-	TRBJ2-7	TGTGCCAGCAGCCCGGACCTTAGCTCCTACGAGCAGTACTTC	CASSPDLSSYEQYF
TRBV19	-	-	TRBJ1-1	TGTGCCAGTAGCCCTCTCGGGGTGAACACTGAAGCTTTCTTT	CASSPLGVNTEAFF
TRBV11-2	-	-	TRBJ2-5	TGTGCCAGCAGCTTATCTCAGGGACAAGAGACCCAGTACTTC	CASSLSQGQETQYF
TRBV27	-	TRBD1	TRBJ1-1	TGTGCCAGCAGTTACACTGACAGGGGGAACACTGAAGCTTTCTTT	CASSYTDRGNTEAFF
TRBV30	once	TRBD1	TRBJ1-6	TGTGCCTGGAGTGTCCTGGACAGGTACTACTATAATTCACCCCTCCACTTT	CAWSVLDRYYYNSPLHF